These T cell receptor beta chains were read from a single sample in a study of regulatory T cells in long-lasting Graves disease. TCRdb re-called the multiplex PCR reads through MiXCR, storing one row per CDR3 protein. The sample lists roughly 400,000 distinct CDR3 sequences, around a fifth seen once, with over 11% in the top ten. The specimen was peripheral blood mononuclear cells (PBMCs), collected when the disease was refractory, from a patient treated with antithyroid drugs. All receptors come from a female donor with Graves disease. The CDR3 runs from the conserved cysteine through the conserved F or W. The D gene is left open where the match is weak. Expanded clones are given a class, and other clones once, few, many or no size at all.

j_call: TRBJ2-5
clone_size: few
v_call: TRBV9
d_call: TRBD2
cdr3_nt: TGTGCCAGCACCGGGGGGAGGGCTTCTATGGAGACCCAGTACTTC
cdr3_aa: CASTGGRASMETQYF

j_call: TRBJ2-7
clone_size: .
v_call: TRBV20-1
d_call: TRBD2
cdr3_nt: TGCAGTGCTAGAGATCTCAGCGGGGGCTCCTACGAGCAGTACTTC
cdr3_aa: CSARDLSGGSYEQYF

j_call: TRBJ2-7
clone_size: .
v_call: TRBV25-1
d_call: .
cdr3_nt: TGTGCCAGCAGTGAAACCCGGGGGGCGTCCGCTTACGAGCAGTACTTC
cdr3_aa: CASSETRGASAYEQYF

j_call: TRBJ2-1
clone_size: once
v_call: TRBV7-9
d_call: TRBD1
cdr3_nt: TGTGCCAGCAGCTCGGGACAGGGCGACGATGAGCAGTTCTTC
cdr3_aa: CASSSGQGDDEQFF

j_call: TRBJ2-3
clone_size: .
v_call: TRBV7-8
d_call: TRBD2
cdr3_nt: TGTGCCAGCAGCTTGGCACTAGCGGCCCGCACAGATACGCAGTATTTT
cdr3_aa: CASSLALAARTDTQYF

j_call: TRBJ1-2
clone_size: .
v_call: TRBV19
d_call: .
cdr3_nt: TGTGCCAGCCGGGACACCCAAGGAGCTAACTATGGCTACACCTTC
cdr3_aa: CASRDTQGANYGYTF

j_call: TRBJ1-5
clone_size: many
v_call: TRBV12-3/TRBV12-4
d_call: .
cdr3_nt: TGTGCCAGCAGTAAGGCGGGGAATAATCAGCCCCAGCATTTT
cdr3_aa: CASSKAGNNQPQHF

j_call: TRBJ2-7
clone_size: few
v_call: TRBV3-1
d_call: .
cdr3_nt: TGTGCCAGCAGCCAAGGGCATGGGGGACGGAGCTCCTACGAGCAGTACTTC
cdr3_aa: CASSQGHGGRSSYEQYF

j_call: TRBJ2-2
clone_size: .
v_call: TRBV5-1
d_call: .
cdr3_nt: TGCGCCAGCAGCTTGGGGACCCCGGAGGACACCGGGGAGCTGTTTTTT
cdr3_aa: CASSLGTPEDTGELFF

j_call: TRBJ2-5
clone_size: .
v_call: TRBV6-1
d_call: TRBD2
cdr3_nt: TGTGCCAGCAGTCTCCTCCGTAGCGGGATCAGAGAGACCCAGTACTTC
cdr3_aa: CASSLLRSGIRETQYF